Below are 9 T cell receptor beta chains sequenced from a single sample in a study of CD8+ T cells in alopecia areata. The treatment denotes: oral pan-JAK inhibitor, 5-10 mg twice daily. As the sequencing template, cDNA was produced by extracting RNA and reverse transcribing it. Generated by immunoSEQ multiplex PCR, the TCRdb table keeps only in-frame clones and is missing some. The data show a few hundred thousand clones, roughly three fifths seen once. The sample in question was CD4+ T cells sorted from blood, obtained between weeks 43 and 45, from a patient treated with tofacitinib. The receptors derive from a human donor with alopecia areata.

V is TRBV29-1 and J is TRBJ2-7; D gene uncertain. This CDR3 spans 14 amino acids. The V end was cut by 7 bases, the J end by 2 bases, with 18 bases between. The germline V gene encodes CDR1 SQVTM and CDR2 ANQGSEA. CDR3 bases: TGCAGCGCTGTGGACGGATCCCTCCCCTACGAGCAGTACTTC. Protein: CSAVDGSLPYEQYF.

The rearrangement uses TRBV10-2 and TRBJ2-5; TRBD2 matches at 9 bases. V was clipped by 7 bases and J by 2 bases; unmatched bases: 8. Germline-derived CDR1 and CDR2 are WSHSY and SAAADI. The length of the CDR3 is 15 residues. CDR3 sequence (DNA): TGCGCCAGCAAGAAAGCGGGGGGCCAACAAGAGACCCAGTACTTC. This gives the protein CASKKAGGQQETQYF.

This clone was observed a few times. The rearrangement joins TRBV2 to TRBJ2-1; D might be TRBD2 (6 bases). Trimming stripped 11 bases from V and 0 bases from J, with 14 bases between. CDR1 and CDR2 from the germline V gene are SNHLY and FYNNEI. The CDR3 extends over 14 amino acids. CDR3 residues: CADATGSSYNEQFF. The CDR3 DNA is TGTGCCGACGCTACCGGGAGCTCCTACAATGAGCAGTTCTTC.

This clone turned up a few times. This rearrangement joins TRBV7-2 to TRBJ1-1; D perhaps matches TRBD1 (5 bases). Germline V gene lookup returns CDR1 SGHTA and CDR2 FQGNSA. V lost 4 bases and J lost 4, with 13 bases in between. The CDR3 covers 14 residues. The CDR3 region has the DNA TGTGCCAGCAGCTCGACAGTGTCGAGCACTGAAGCTTTCTTT. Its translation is CASSSTVSSTEAFF.

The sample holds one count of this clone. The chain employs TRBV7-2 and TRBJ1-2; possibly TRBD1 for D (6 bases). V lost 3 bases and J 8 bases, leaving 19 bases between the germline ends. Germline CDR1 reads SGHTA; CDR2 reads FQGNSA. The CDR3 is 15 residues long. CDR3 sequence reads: CASSFFDQGFGGYTF. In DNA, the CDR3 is TGTGCCAGCAGCTTCTTCGACCAGGGGTTCGGCGGCTACACCTTC.

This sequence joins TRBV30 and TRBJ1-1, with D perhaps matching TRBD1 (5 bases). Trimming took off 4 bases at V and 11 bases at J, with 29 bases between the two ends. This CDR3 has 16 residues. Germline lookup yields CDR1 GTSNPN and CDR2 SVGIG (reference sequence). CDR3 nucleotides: TGTGCCTGGAATGGTGTAAGTGGGGCCGAACGGGGAAAGGCTTTCTTT. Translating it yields CAWNGVSGAERGKAFF.

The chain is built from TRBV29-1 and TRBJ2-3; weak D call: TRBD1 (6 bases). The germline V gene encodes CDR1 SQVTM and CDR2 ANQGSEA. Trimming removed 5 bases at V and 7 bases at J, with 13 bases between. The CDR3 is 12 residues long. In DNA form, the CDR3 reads TGCAGCGTTTCCACAGGGCGGAATACGCAGTATTTT. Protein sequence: CSVSTGRNTQYF.

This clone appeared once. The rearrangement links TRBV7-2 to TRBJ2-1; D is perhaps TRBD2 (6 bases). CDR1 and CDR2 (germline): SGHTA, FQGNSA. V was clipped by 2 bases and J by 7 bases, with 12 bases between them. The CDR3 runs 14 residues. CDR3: CASSLSRLVNEQFF. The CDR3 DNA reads TGTGCCAGCAGCTTAAGCCGACTAGTGAATGAGCAGTTCTTC.

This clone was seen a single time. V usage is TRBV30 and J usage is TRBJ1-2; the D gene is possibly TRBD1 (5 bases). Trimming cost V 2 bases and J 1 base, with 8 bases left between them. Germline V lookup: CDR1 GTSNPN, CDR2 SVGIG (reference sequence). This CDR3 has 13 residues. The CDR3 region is CAWSLGVNYGYTF. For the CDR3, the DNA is TGTGCCTGGAGTTTAGGGGTTAACTATGGCTACACCTTC.